The clone carrying this T cell receptor beta chain appeared many times. The data are from a study of Graves' ophthalmopathy and Graves' hyperthyroidism. Trimming took off 0 bases at V and 2 bases at J, with 14 bases between the two ends. The CDR3 runs 18 residues. Germline V gene sequence: CDR1 LNHNV, CDR2 YYDKDF (reference sequence). Amplifying from RNA transcripts, the study obtained TCR beta CDR3 regions. Second-round multiplex PCR came after a first-round RT-PCR that employed HTBI primers. TCRdb passed the multiplex PCR reads through MiXCR, listing each CDR3 protein once. Of about 740,000 distinct CDR3 sequences in the sample, 35% to 50% are singletons; the top ten hold 44%.

Sequenced sample: peripheral blood. The sequence was collected from an adult man with Graves' ophthalmopathy. The chain has TRBV15 and TRBJ2-6, with D maybe TRBD1 (7 bases). CDR3 coding DNA: TGTGCCACCAGCAGAGATCAGGGGGGAAGTGCTGGGGCCAACGTCCTGACTTTC. Amino acids: CATSRDQGGSAGANVLTF.